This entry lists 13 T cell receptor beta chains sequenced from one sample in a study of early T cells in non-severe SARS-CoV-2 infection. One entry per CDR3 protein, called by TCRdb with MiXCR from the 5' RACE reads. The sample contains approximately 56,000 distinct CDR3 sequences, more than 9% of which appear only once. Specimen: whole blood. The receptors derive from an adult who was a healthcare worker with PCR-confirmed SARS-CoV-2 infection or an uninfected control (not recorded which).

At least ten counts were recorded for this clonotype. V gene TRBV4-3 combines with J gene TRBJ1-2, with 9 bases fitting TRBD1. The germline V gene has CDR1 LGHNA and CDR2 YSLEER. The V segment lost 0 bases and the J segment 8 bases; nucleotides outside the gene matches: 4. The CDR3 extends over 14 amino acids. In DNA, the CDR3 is TGCGCCAGCAGCCAAGAACAGGGGGCAGGAGGCTACACCTTC. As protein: CASSQEQGAGGYTF.

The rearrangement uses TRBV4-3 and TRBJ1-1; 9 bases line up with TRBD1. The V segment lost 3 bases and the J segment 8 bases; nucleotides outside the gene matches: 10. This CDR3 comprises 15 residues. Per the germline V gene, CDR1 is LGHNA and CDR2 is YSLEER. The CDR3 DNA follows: TGCGCCAGCAGCCAGGGAGAGCCGGGACAGGGAGAAGCTTTCTTT. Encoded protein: CASSQGEPGQGEAFF.

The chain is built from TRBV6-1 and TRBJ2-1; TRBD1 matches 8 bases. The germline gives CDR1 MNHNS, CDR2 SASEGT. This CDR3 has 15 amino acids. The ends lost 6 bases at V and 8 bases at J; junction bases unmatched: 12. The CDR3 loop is CASRFRDRPLDEQFF. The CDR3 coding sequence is TGTGCCAGCAGGTTCCGGGACAGGCCTTTGGATGAGCAGTTCTTC.

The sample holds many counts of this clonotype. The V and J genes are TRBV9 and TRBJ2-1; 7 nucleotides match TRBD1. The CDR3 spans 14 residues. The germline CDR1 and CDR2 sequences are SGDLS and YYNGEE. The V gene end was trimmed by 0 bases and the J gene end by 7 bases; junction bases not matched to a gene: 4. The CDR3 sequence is CASSVGRGYNEQFF. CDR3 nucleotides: TGTGCCAGCAGCGTAGGCAGGGGGTATAATGAGCAGTTCTTC.

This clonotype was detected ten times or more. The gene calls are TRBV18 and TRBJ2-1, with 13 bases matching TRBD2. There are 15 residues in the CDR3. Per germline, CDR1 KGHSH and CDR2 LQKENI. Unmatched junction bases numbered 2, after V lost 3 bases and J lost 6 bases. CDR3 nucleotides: TGTGCCAGCTCACCCGGACTAGCGGGAGTCAATGAGCAGTTCTTC. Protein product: CASSPGLAGVNEQFF.

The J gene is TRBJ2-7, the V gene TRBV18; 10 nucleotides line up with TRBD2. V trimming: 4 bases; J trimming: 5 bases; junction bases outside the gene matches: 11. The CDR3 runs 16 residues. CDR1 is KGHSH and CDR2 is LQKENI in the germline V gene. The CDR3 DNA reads TGTGCCAGCTCACTACCTGGACTAGCGGCGGCTCACGAGCAGTACTTC. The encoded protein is CASSLPGLAAAHEQYF.

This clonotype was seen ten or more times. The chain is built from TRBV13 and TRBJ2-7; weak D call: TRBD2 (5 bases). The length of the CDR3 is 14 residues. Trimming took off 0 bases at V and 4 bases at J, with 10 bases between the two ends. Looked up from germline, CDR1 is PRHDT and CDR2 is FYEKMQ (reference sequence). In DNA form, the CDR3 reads TGTGCCAGCAGCTTAGGGGGAGCCCGTTACGAGCAGTACTTC. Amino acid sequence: CASSLGGARYEQYF.

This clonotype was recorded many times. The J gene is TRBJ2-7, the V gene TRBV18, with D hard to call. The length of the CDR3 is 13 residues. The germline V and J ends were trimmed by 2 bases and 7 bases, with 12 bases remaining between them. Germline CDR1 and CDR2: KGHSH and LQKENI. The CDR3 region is CASSPDDGREQYF. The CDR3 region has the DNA TGTGCCAGCTCACCAGACGACGGTAGGGAGCAGTACTTC.

CDR3 DNA: TGTGCCAGCAGCCTCGATCAGGACTATGGCTACACCTTC. Translation gives CASSLDQDYGYTF. This rearrangement joins TRBV7-6 to TRBJ1-2; no reliable D call. Trimming shortened V by 5 bases and J by 3 bases, and 10 bases separated the two germline ends. The CDR3 contains 13 residues. Germline V gives CDR1 SGHVS, CDR2 FNYEAQ.

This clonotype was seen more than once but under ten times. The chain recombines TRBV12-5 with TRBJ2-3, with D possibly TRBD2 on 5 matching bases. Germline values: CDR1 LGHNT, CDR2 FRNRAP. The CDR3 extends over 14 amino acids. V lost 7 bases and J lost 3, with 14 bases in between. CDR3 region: CASEDLAATDTQYF. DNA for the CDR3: TGTGCTAGTGAGGACTTGGCGGCTACAGATACGCAGTATTTT.

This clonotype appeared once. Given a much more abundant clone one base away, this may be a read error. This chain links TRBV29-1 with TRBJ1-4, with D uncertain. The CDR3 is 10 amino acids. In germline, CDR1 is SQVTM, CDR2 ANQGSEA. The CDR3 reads CSAGSEKLYF. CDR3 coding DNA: TGCAGCGCCGGGAGTGAAAAACTGTATTTT.

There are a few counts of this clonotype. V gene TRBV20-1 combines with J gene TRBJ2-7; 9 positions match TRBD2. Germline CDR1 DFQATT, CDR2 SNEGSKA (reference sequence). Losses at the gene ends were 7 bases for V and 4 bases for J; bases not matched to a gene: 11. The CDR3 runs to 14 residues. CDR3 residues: CSVGGAAGGYEQYF. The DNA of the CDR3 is TGCAGTGTCGGCGGCGCGGCGGGAGGGTACGAGCAGTACTTC.

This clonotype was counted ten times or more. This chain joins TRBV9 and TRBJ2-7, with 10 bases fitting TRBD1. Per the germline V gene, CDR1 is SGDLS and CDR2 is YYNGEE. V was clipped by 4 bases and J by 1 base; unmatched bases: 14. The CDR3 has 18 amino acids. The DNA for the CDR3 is TGTGCCAGCAGCAACCGGGACAGGGGCGGGCCGAATTCCTACGAGCAGTACTTC. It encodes CASSNRDRGGPNSYEQYF.